This is a list of T cell receptor beta chains from one sample in a study of T cell responses to AZD1222 COVID-19 vaccine. Profiled with immunoSEQ multiplex PCR; TCRdb holds only in-frame clones, not every one. Of about 39,000 clones listed, approximately 88% are singletons. The specimen was peripheral blood, collected 28 days after the second dose of the MenACWY control vaccine. Receptors originate from an adult who received the MenACWY meningococcal vaccine as a control. Each CDR3 is given with its conserved first and last residue. A D gene is named only where the DNA matches it firmly. Where a row states a size, it is once, few, many or the class of an expanded clone; other rows omit it.

-	TRBV27	TRBJ1-5	TRBD1	TGTGCCAGCAGTTTAGAGACAGGGGTCCAGCCCCAGCATTTT	CASSLETGVQPQHF
-	TRBV27	TRBJ2-3	-	TGTGCCAGCAGTTTATCTAGGGGTGCGGGAAGGAGCACAGATACGCAGTATTTT	CASSLSRGAGRSTDTQYF
-	TRBV5-1	TRBJ2-5	TRBD1	TGCGCCAGCAGCTTGAGGGACAGAGAGACCCAGTACTTC	CASSLRDRETQYF
-	TRBV5-1	TRBJ1-3	-	TGCGCCAGCAGCCCTGATACCCAACCCCGCTCTGGAAACACCATATATTTT	CASSPDTQPRSGNTIYF
-	TRBV28	TRBJ1-5	-	TGTGCCAGCAGAGGGCGACCGTATAGCAATCAGCCCCAGCATTTT	CASRGRPYSNQPQHF
-	TRBV29-1	TRBJ1-1	-	TGCAGCGTGCACAGGGTTACTGAAGCTTTCTTT	CSVHRVTEAFF
-	TRBV25-1	TRBJ1-2	-	TGTGCCAGCAGTGAATCCCCCAGGGTTGACGGCTACACCTTC	CASSESPRVDGYTF
-	TRBV11-2	TRBJ2-1	TRBD2	TGTGCCAGCAGCTTAGGACTAGCGAGGAATGAGCAGTTCTTC	CASSLGLARNEQFF
-	TRBV2	TRBJ2-1	TRBD2	TGTGCCAGCCGACTAGCGGGCCAGAGCTCCTACAATGAGCAGTTCTTC	CASRLAGQSSYNEQFF
-	TRBV19	TRBJ2-3	-	TGTGCCACCGATGCGAGCACAGATACGCAGTATTTT	CATDASTDTQYF
-	TRBV18	TRBJ2-6	-	TGTGCCAGCTCACCACGGACCTCTGGGGCCAACGTCCTGACTTTC	CASSPRTSGANVLTF
-	TRBV4-1	TRBJ1-5	-	TGCGCCAGCAGCCAAGTCACGAGCAATCAGCCCCAGCATTTT	CASSQVTSNQPQHF
once	TRBV28	TRBJ2-3	TRBD2	TGTGCCACCGAGTTAGCGGGAGCGAGGGGCACAGATACGCAGTATTTT	CATELAGARGTDTQYF
few	TRBV7-9	TRBJ1-5	TRBD1	TGTGCCAGCAGCTTAGGTGCAGGGGGCTTTGATCAGCCCCAGCATTTT	CASSLGAGGFDQPQHF
-	TRBV7-6	TRBJ2-6	-	TGTGCCAGCAGCCCCAACTCTGGGGCCAACGTCCTGACTTTC	CASSPNSGANVLTF
few	TRBV6-1	TRBJ2-1	-	TGTGCCAGCAGTGAATTAATGGTTGAAGATGAGCAGTTCTTC	CASSELMVEDEQFF
once	TRBV9	TRBJ2-3	TRBD2	TGTGCCAGCAGCGTAGGAGGGACTATCCGCACAGATACGCAGTATTTT	CASSVGGTIRTDTQYF
-	TRBV2	TRBJ1-1	-	TGTGCCAGCAGTGAATTTGGGACCAACACCAAAGCTTTCTTT	CASSEFGTNTKAFF
-	TRBV29-1	TRBJ1-2	-	TGCAGCGTCCTCCCCGGGGCCGTCGCGTTAGGCTACACCTTC	CSVLPGAVALGYTF
-	TRBV7-9	TRBJ2-1	-	TGTGCCAGCACCCCCAGGGGCGGGAGCTCCTACAATGAGCAGTTCTTC	CASTPRGGSSYNEQFF
-	TRBV6-1	TRBJ2-7	-	TGTGCCAGCAGTGAAAACAACTCCTACGAGCAGTACTTC	CASSENNSYEQYF
once	TRBV10-3	TRBJ2-1	-	TGTGCCATCAGTGAGGAGAGCTCCTACAATGAGCAGTTCTTC	CAISEESSYNEQFF
-	TRBV27	TRBJ2-7	TRBD2	TGTGCCAGCAGTCACCGGGACAGGTGGCGCCTAGCGGGAGAGTCCCACCCCTACGAGCAGTACTTC	CASSHRDRWRLAGESHPYEQYF
-	TRBV2	TRBJ2-5	TRBD1	TGTGCCAGCAGGCCTTGGGGACAGGGGGTCCGGGACCGCTACTTC	CASRPWGQGVRDRYF
-	TRBV10-3	TRBJ1-2	-	TGTGCCATCAGTGAGTCCGCCACAGGAAACTATGGCTACACCTTC	CAISESATGNYGYTF
-	TRBV15	TRBJ2-1	TRBD1	TGTGCCACCAGCAGAGAGGACAGGATGACCTACAATGAGCAGTTCTTC	CATSREDRMTYNEQFF
-	TRBV27	TRBJ1-6	-	TGTGCCAGCACCCTACGGAAAAATAATTCACCCCTCCACTTT	CASTLRKNNSPLHF
-	TRBV5-4	TRBJ2-1	-	TGTGCCAGCAGCTCCCTCCAGGAGGGACGAGGGAATGAGCAGTTCTTC	CASSSLQEGRGNEQFF
-	TRBV6-5	TRBJ2-5	-	TGTGCCAGCAGTCCCTCTCCGGGAGAGACCCAGTACTTC	CASSPSPGETQYF
-	TRBV5-8	TRBJ2-7	-	TGTGCCAGCAGGCCACTCCAGGGAATGCGATACGAGCAGTACTTC	CASRPLQGMRYEQYF
-	TRBV19	TRBJ2-3	-	TGTGCCAGTAGTATTACGGGCCAGGATACGCAGTATTTT	CASSITGQDTQYF